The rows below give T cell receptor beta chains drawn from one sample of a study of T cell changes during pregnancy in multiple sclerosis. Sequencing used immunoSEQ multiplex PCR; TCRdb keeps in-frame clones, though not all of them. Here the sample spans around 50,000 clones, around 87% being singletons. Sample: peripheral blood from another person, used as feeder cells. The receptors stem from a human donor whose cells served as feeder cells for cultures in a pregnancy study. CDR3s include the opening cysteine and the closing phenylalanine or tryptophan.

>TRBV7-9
CASSPPGGSSYNEQFF
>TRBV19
CASTSQGQGVKRPQHF
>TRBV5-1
CASSLRTSGEGDTQYF
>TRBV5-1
CASSLDIGIQYF
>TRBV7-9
CASSPRTGGFYNEQFF
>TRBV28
CASSLAAGGRNEQFF
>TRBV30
CAWSVGEVGNEQFF
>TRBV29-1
CSAEQGAADTQYF
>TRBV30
CAWSLGGDTDTQYF
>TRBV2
CASRRRVEKLFF
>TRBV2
CAGGQNYNSPLHF
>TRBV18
CASSRSGTSGSYEQYF
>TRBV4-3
CASSQVAETRGTQYF
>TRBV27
CASSFPGHNEQFF
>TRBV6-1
CASRLRHSTDTQYF
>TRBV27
CASVRTSDNNEQFF
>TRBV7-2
CASSLAGGYEQYF
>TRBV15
CATSILRGQGGETQYF
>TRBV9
CASSSSGTPGADTQYF
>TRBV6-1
CASTTRVAFYEQYF
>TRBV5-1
CASSLEGETGELFF
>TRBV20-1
CSANGNEQYF
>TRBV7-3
CASSLKAGKDGYTF